The present T cell receptor beta chain was sequenced within a study of OX40 agonist ivuxolimab in advanced cancers. Study at large: People in dose escalation had one of these cancers: hepatocellular carcinoma, melanoma, renal cell or head and neck cancer. Partial responses were achieved by three patients: one hepatocellular carcinoma, two cutaneous melanoma.

Regarding this clone: Its target is not known.

Study-level points and caveats: With doses of 0.1 to 3.0 mg/kg, CD4+ and CD8+ blood T cells had undergone clonal expansion by week 6. People who partly responded at 0.1-3.0 mg/kg had some of the least clonal expansion seen.

Profiling relied on immunoSEQ multiplex PCR, and the TCRdb table lists in-frame clones only, not all of them. The profile shows roughly 50,000 clones, more than 70% of them singletons. Germline CDR1 MNHEY, CDR2 SMNVEV (reference sequence). CDR3 length: 14 residues. V trimming: 8 bases; J trimming: 10 bases; junction bases outside the gene matches: 13. The TCR was taken from an adult with an advanced solid tumor such as melanoma, head and neck, liver or kidney cancer. The genes are TRBV27 and TRBJ2-1, with TRBD2 identical over 8 bases. The sequencing here drew on CD4+ or CD8+ T cells sorted from blood, taken in a trial of the OX40 agonist ivuxolimab. In DNA, the CDR3 is TGTGCCAGCCGGGCGGGACTAGTCATCTCCGAGCAGTTCTTC. Protein product: CASRAGLVISEQFF.